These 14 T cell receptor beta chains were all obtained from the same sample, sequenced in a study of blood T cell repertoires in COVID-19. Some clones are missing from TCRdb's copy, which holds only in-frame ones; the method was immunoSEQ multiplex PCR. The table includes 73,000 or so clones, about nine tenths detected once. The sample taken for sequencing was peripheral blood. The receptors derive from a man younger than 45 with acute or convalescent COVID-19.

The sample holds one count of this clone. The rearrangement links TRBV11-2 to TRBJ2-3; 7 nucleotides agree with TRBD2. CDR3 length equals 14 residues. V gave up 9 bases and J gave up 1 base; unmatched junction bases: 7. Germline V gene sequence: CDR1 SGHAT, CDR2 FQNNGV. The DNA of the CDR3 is TGTGCCAGTCGGAGCGGGACCCGCACAGATACGCAGTATTTT. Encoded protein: CASRSGTRTDTQYF. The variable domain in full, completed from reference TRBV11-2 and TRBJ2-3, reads EAGVAQSPRYKIIEKRQSVAFWCNPISGHATLYWYQQILGQGPKLLIQFQNNGVVDDSQLPKDRFSAERLKGVDSTLKIQPAKLEDSAVYLCASRSGTRTDTQYFGPGTRLTVL.

CDR3 sequence: CASRYGRNTDTQYF. Written as DNA, the CDR3 is TGTGCCAGCAGATACGGGAGAAACACAGATACGCAGTATTTT. The chain is built from TRBV13 and TRBJ2-3; TRBD2 might be the D (6 bases). V was trimmed by 6 bases and J by 2 bases, leaving 12 bases between them. Germline V gives CDR1 PRHDT, CDR2 FYEKMQ (reference sequence). The CDR3 loop spans 14 amino acids.

CDR3 coding DNA: TGTGCCAGCAGCAGTACTAGCGGGCGTTGGGATGAGCAGTTCTTC. Residues: CASSSTSGRWDEQFF. V and J are TRBV6-5 and TRBJ2-1, with 9 bases that match TRBD2. Germline V lookup: CDR1 MNHEY, CDR2 SVGAGI. The CDR3 runs 15 residues. V shed 6 bases and J 8 bases; nucleotides not matched to a gene: 11.

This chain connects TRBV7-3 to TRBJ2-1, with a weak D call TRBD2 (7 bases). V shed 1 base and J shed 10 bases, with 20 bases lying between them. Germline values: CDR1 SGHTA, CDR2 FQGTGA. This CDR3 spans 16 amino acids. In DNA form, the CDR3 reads TGTGCCAGCAGCTTAAGGATAGGGGGAGGGCCGAAGGAGCAGTTCTTC. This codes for CASSLRIGGGPKEQFF.

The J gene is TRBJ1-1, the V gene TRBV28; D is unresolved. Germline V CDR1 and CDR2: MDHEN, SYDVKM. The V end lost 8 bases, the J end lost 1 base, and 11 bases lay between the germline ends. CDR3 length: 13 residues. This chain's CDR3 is CASADSGNTEAFF. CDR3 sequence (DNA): TGTGCCAGCGCCGATAGTGGGAACACTGAAGCTTTCTTT.

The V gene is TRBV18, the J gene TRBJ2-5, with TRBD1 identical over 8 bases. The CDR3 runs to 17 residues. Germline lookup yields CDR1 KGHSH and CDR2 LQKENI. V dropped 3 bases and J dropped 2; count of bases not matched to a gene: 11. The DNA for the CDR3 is TGTGCCAGCTCACCCATCGTTGGACAGGGCGTACAAGAGACCCAGTACTTC. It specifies CASSPIVGQGVQETQYF.

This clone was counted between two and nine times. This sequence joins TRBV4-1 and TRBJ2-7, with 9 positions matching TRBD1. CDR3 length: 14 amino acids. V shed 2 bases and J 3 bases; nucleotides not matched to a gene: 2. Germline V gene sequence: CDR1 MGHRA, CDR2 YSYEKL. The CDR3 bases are TGCGCCAGCAGCCAACGGGACAGGGACTACGAGCAGTACTTC. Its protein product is CASSQRDRDYEQYF.

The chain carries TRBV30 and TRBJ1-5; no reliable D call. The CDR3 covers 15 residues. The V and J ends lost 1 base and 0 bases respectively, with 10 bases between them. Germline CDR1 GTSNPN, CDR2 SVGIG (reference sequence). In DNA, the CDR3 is TGTGCCTGGAGTGCTAGCGAGAATAGCAATCAGCCCCAGCATTTT. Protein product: CAWSASENSNQPQHF.

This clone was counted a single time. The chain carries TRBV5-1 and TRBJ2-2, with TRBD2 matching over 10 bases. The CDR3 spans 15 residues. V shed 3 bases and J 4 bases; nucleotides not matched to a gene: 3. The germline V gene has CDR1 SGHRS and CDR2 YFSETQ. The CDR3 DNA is TGCGCCAGCAGCTCCGGGACTAGCGCCACCGGGGAGCTGTTTTTT. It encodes CASSSGTSATGELFF.

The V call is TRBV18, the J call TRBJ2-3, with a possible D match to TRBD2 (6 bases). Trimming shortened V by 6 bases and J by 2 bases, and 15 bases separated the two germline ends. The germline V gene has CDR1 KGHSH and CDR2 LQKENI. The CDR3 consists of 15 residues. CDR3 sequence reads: CASSELALYTDTQYF. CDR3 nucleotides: TGTGCCAGCTCGGAACTAGCACTTTACACAGATACGCAGTATTTT.

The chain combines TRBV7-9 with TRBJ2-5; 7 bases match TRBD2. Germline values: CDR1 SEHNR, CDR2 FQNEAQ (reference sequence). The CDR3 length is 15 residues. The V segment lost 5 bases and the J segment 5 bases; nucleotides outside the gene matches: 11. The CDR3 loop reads CASSSPGEGRETQYF. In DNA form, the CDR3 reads TGTGCCAGCAGCAGCCCTGGGGAGGGCCGGGAGACCCAGTACTTC.

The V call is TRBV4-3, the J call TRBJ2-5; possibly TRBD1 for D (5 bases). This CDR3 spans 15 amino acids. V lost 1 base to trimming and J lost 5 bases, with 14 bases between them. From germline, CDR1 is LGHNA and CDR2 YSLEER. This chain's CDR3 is CASSQGVAGYETQYF. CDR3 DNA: TGCGCCAGCAGCCAAGGAGTTGCAGGGTACGAGACCCAGTACTTC.

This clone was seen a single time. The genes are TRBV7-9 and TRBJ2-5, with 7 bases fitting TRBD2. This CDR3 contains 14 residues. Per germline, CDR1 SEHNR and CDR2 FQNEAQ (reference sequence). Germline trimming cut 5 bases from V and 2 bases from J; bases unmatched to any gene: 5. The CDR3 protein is CASSAASGQETQYF. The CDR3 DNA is TGTGCCAGCAGCGCCGCTAGCGGACAAGAGACCCAGTACTTC.

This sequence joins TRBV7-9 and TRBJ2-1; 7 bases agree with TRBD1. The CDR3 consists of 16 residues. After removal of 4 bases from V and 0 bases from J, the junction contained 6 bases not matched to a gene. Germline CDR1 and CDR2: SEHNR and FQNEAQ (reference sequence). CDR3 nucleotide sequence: TGTGCCAGCAGCTCCTCGGGACAGAGCTCCTACAATGAGCAGTTCTTC. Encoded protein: CASSSSGQSSYNEQFF.